This entry concerns a single T cell receptor beta chain. Trimming took 5 bases from V and 10 from J, leaving 15 bases between them. The CDR3 contains 14 residues. From germline, CDR1 is SGHTA and CDR2 FQGNSA. The sample is drawn from a study of blood T cell repertoires in COVID-19. Across the whole study: The origin of the acute and convalescent COVID-19 samples was the United States, Italy and Spain. From T cells, B-cell-depleted T cells, or PBMCs came the material, which was cDNA or gDNA.

As processed by the authors: The assay estimated nucleated cells by amplifying reference gene primers. Assay used: immunoSEQ multiplex PCR; TCRdb lists only in-frame clones, some missing. V and J calls and clone size follow that table, whereas D and trimming were derived from the DNA. The sample records 100,000 to 110,000 clones, over 75% being singletons. Sequencing was carried out using peripheral blood. V usage is TRBV7-2 and J usage is TRBJ1-6; no clear D. This clonotype was obtained from a human donor in a cohort sampled during active COVID-19. In DNA, the CDR3 is TGTGCCAGCAGCCTAGTCCCTTCCGGGTCACCCCTCCACTTT. Its translation: CASSLVPSGSPLHF.